This T cell receptor (beta chain) was documented in a study of metastatic and nonmetastatic thyroid tumors. Study results and caveats: Reported TCR beta diversity, measured in blood and tumor, was significantly higher for malignant thyroid tumors than for benign nodules.

From the PCR reads, TCRdb re-called clones with MiXCR. The repertoire holds roughly 25,000 clones, with approximately 15% as singletons. This clone came up many times. Its antigen is unidentified. Patients underwent thyroid surgery, and none had received any treatment before it. Material for sequencing was blood. The sequence was obtained from a female donor with papillary thyroid cancer or a benign thyroid nodule (not recorded which). Some clones in this sample may be carry-over from other donors' samples.

The CDR3 region is CASSFSSGYEQFF. CDR3 nucleotide sequence: TGTGCCAGCAGTTTCTCCTCCGGATATGAGCAGTTCTTC. This rearrangement joins TRBV12-3 or TRBV12-4 to TRBJ2-1; D not resolved. The CDR3 covers 13 residues. V gave up 3 bases and J gave up 8 bases, with 11 bases separating them.